This entry is about one TCR beta chain. These data are taken from a study of control samples from healthy donors and cancer patients. Only in-frame clones appear in the TCRdb table, and some are missing; sequencing was by immunoSEQ multiplex PCR. In the table there are 80,000 to 100,000 clones, roughly 92% of which are singletons. This receptor was taken from a human donor in good health. The donor label of this sample is uncertain. Specimen: blood.

This CDR3 reads CASRRGDDQPQHF. In nucleotides, the CDR3 is TGTGCCAGCAGGAGGGGGGACGATCAGCCCCAGCATTTT. The chain links TRBV6-5 to TRBJ1-5; a possible D gene is TRBD1 (6 bases). CDR1 and CDR2 (germline): MNHEY, SVGAGI. The CDR3 has 13 amino acids. Trimming removed 6 bases from V and 5 bases from J, with 11 bases in between.